These T cell receptor beta chains were read from a single sample in a study of blood T cell repertoires in COVID-19. Only in-frame clones appear in the TCRdb table, and some are missing; sequencing was by immunoSEQ multiplex PCR. In the table there are approximately 66,000 clones, around 84% of which are singletons. Sequencing input: peripheral blood. These receptors originate from a man in his fifties or sixties with active COVID-19. Both conserved end residues are part of each CDR3. The D gene is left open where the match is weak.

j_call d_call v_call cdr3_aa cdr3_nt
TRBJ1-3 TRBD1 TRBV5-1 CASSLGPTGSGNTIYF TGCGCCAGCAGCTTGGGACCGACAGGGTCTGGAAACACCATATATTTT
TRBJ1-4 TRBD1 TRBV19 CASRDRGTNEKLFF TGTGCCAGCCGCGACAGGGGCACTAATGAAAAACTGTTTTTT
TRBJ1-1 NA TRBV11-3 CASSAPGAEAFF TGTGCCAGCAGCGCCCCAGGGGCTGAAGCTTTCTTT
TRBJ2-1 TRBD2 TRBV5-1 CASSRPGRGGSYNEQFF TGCGCCAGCAGCCGGCCGGGGCGGGGGGGATCCTACAATGAGCAGTTCTTC
TRBJ2-7 NA TRBV12-3/TRBV12-4 CASSSRTSEQYF TGTGCCAGCAGCTCCCGAACTTCCGAGCAGTACTTC
TRBJ2-1 NA TRBV15 CATSRDKGEVVSEQFF TGTGCCACCAGCAGAGATAAAGGGGAGGTAGTGAGTGAGCAGTTCTTC
TRBJ1-2 TRBD1 TRBV6-1 CASSEYHEMDRFPYGYTF TGTGCCAGCAGTGAATATCATGAAATGGACAGGTTTCCCTATGGCTACACCTTC
TRBJ2-1 TRBD1 TRBV5-1 CASSLARGQGINEQFF TGCGCCAGCAGCTTGGCTCGCGGACAGGGGATCAATGAGCAGTTCTTC
TRBJ2-7 NA TRBV5-6 CASSWDTSGSYEQYF TGTGCCAGCAGCTGGGACACCTCGGGATCCTACGAGCAGTACTTC
TRBJ2-6 TRBD1 TRBV19 CASSRQGAGANVLTF TGTGCCAGTAGTAGACAGGGTGCTGGGGCCAACGTCCTGACTTTC
TRBJ1-5 TRBD1 TRBV6-6 CASSYSVRGRDQPQHF TGTGCCAGCAGTTACTCGGTCAGGGGGCGCGATCAGCCCCAGCATTTT
TRBJ1-1 NA TRBV5-4 CASRLELTANTEAFF TGTGCCAGCAGATTAGAATTGACAGCTAACACTGAAGCTTTCTTT